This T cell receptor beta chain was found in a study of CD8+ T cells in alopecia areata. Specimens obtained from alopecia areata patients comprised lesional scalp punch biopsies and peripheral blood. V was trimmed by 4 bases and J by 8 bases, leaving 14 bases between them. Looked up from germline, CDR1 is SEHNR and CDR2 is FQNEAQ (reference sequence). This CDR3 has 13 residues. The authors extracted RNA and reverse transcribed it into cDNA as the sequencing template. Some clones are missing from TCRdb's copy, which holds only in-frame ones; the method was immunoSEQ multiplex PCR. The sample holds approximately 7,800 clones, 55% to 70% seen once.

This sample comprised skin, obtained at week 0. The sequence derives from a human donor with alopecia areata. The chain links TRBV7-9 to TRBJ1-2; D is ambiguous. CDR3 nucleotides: TGTGCCAGCAGCTCCCATGGGATTGGCGGCTACACCTTC. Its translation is CASSSHGIGGYTF.